The clone carrying this T cell receptor beta chain came up once. What it binds is unknown. Time point reported: inflamed ileum from the surgical specimen. Eligibility required adulthood, ileal or ileocolonic Crohn's disease and indicated ileocolonic resection. Method: immunoSEQ multiplex PCR; TCRdb's copy keeps in-frame clones and lacks some. This sample has 15,000 or so clones; approximately 80% occur once, and the top ten carry approximately 13%. The data are from a study of T cell repertoires in ileal Crohn's disease. Study-wide points: Every patient over 26.8% clonality showed endoscopic recurrence. Clonal expansions were more frequent in active smokers than non-smokers at surgery.

This sequence originates from an adult with Crohn's disease. Sequencing used ileal tissue.

CDR3 protein: CASKKTGPADGYTF. The CDR3 DNA sequence: TGTGCCAGCAAAAAGACAGGCCCCGCCGATGGCTACACCTTC. V is TRBV6-5 and J is TRBJ1-2, with D possibly matching TRBD1 (6 bases). This CDR3 is built from 14 residues. V was pared by 7 bases and J by 6 bases, with 18 bases between. Germline V lookup: CDR1 MNHEY, CDR2 SVGAGI.